The 23 T cell receptor beta chains below were found in one sample sequenced in a study of cytomegalovirus exposure and HLA in healthy donors. The PCR had 60 Vbeta and 13 Jbeta primers. Data came from immunoSEQ multiplex PCR; TCRdb stores just in-frame clones and leaves some out. The sample holds approximately 140,000 clones; about three quarters are singletons and the top ten take nearly 7%. The material sequenced was PBMCs. These receptors all stem from a man aged 40-50 years in good health and CMV-seropositive.

The chain is built from TRBV6-4 and TRBJ1-2; tentative D call: TRBD1 (5 bases). Germline V lookup: CDR1 MRHNA, CDR2 SNTAGT. The CDR3 consists of 15 residues. The V gene lost 0 bases and the J gene lost 7 bases, with 15 bases spanning the gap. The CDR3 loop is CASSDSPGVRGGYTF. CDR3 DNA sequence: TGTGCCAGCAGTGACTCTCCGGGGGTTAGAGGTGGCTACACCTTC.

The chain has TRBV4-3 and TRBJ1-1; no clear D gene. Looked up from germline, CDR1 is LGHNA and CDR2 is YSLEER. The CDR3 runs to 11 residues. V was cut by 10 bases and J by 6 bases, with 12 bases left in between. The CDR3: CATRDGAEAFF. The CDR3 coding sequence is TGCGCCACGAGGGATGGGGCTGAAGCTTTCTTT.

The chain carries TRBV5-4 and TRBJ1-1; 7 bases are a match to TRBD1. CDR3 length: 14 amino acids. The germline V gene has CDR1 SGHNT and CDR2 YYREEE (reference sequence). V lost 4 bases and J lost 2; bases outside the gene matches: 5. The CDR3 coding sequence is TGTGCCAGCAGCCTAGGGGGCAGAAACACTGAAGCTTTCTTT. Residues: CASSLGGRNTEAFF.

The V and J genes are TRBV10-3 and TRBJ2-7, with TRBD2 matching over 7 bases. The CDR3 extends over 15 amino acids. Trimming cost V 0 bases and J 9 bases; bases outside gene matches: 11. Germline CDR1 reads ENHRY; CDR2 reads SYGVKD. The CDR3 loop reads CAISESKTSGTPQYF. As DNA, the CDR3 is TGTGCCATCAGTGAGTCTAAAACGAGCGGGACTCCGCAGTACTTC.

The chain combines TRBV4-3 with TRBJ1-2, with D unclear. V was cut by 0 bases and J by 3 bases, with 11 bases left in between. CDR1 LGHNA and CDR2 YSLEER come from the germline V gene. The CDR3 is made up of 15 amino acids. CDR3: CASSQERAVHYGYTF. The CDR3 bases are TGCGCCAGCAGCCAAGAGAGGGCCGTACACTATGGCTACACCTTC.

The chain joins TRBV29-1 to TRBJ2-1, with a tentative D call TRBD2 (6 bases). CDR1 and CDR2 from the germline V gene are SQVTM and ANQGSEA. Trimming removed 4 bases at V and 5 bases at J, with 12 bases between. This CDR3 contains 13 residues. CDR3 nucleotide sequence: TGCAGCGTTGGGGACTTGCCTAACAATGAGCAGTTCTTC. As protein: CSVGDLPNNEQFF.

CDR3 protein: CASSFLGASIRTLSPLHF. CDR3 coding DNA: TGCGCCAGCAGCTTCTTGGGGGCGAGTATTCGGACTCTTTCACCCCTCCACTTT. The chain employs TRBV5-1 and TRBJ1-6, with D perhaps TRBD1 (6 bases). Per germline, CDR1 SGHRS and CDR2 YFSETQ. The CDR3 has 18 amino acids. V lost 2 bases to trimming and J lost 9 bases, with 24 bases between them.

The genes are TRBV7-8 and TRBJ2-1, with a possible D match to TRBD2 (5 bases). The germline CDR1 and CDR2 sequences are SGHVS and FQNEAQ. The CDR3 consists of 13 residues. Deletions cut 0 bases from V and 10 bases from J, with 10 bases between. The CDR3 loop reads CASSLASGNEQFF. As DNA, the CDR3 is TGTGCCAGCAGCTTAGCGTCCGGGAACGAGCAGTTCTTC.

This chain connects TRBV5-8 to TRBJ2-5, with 9 bases identical to TRBD1. Germline values: CDR1 SGHTS, CDR2 YDEGEE. J gave up 4 bases and V 3 bases, and 4 bases lay outside the gene matches. The CDR3 spans 14 residues. Here the CDR3 reads CASSSSDRGETQYF. As DNA, the CDR3 is TGTGCCAGCAGCTCCTCGGACAGGGGAGAGACCCAGTACTTC. The full variable domain, completed using reference TRBV5-8 and TRBJ2-5, is EAGVTQSPTHLIKTRGQQATLRCSPISGHTSVYWYQQALGLGLQFLLWYDEGEERNRGNFPPRFSGRQFPNYSSELNVNALELEDSALYLCASSSSDRGETQYFGPGTRLLVL.

This clone is a singleton in its sample. The rearrangement uses TRBV4-3 and TRBJ1-2; D is perhaps TRBD1 (5 bases). Germline assignment: CDR1 LGHNA and CDR2 YSLEER. Trimming removed 0 bases at V and 4 bases at J, with 12 bases between. CDR3 length: 15 amino acids. CDR3 coding DNA: TGCGCCAGCAGCCAAGAGACGGGGGTCGGCTATGGCTACACCTTC. Translation: CASSQETGVGYGYTF.

The gene calls are TRBV9 and TRBJ2-3; 9 nucleotides line up with TRBD2. Per the germline V gene, CDR1 is SGDLS and CDR2 is YYNGEE. V was clipped by 0 bases and J by 8 bases; unmatched bases: 10. CDR3 length: 16 amino acids. This CDR3 is CASSVALREGPSTQYF. For the CDR3, the DNA is TGTGCCAGCAGCGTAGCGTTGCGGGAGGGGCCCTCTACGCAGTATTTT.

This rearrangement joins TRBV5-1 to TRBJ2-1; 7 bases line up with TRBD2. The V and J ends lost 5 bases and 12 bases, in that order; junction bases with no gene match: 11. Per the germline V gene, CDR1 is SGHRS and CDR2 is YFSETQ. The CDR3 consists of 13 residues. CDR3 bases: TGCGCCAGCAGGCCCAGGGCGACGGGGGGGCAGTTCTTC. Amino acid sequence: CASRPRATGGQFF.

CDR3 DNA: TGTGCCAGCAGATCCAGGGACAGGTCATGGGCCCAGCATTTT. Amino acid sequence: CASRSRDRSWAQHF. The chain joins TRBV27 to TRBJ1-5; TRBD1 aligns across 8 bases. In germline, CDR1 is MNHEY, CDR2 SMNVEV (reference sequence). V was clipped by 6 bases and J by 11 bases; unmatched bases: 12. This CDR3 is 14 amino acids long.

The chain links TRBV5-1 to TRBJ1-5; a weak D match, TRBD1 (5 bases). From germline, CDR1 is SGHRS and CDR2 YFSETQ. Deletions cut 0 bases from V and 1 base from J, with 8 bases between. The CDR3 is made up of 15 amino acids. The CDR3 spells CASSLGQLSNQPQHF. For the CDR3, the DNA is TGCGCCAGCAGCTTGGGACAGCTGAGCAATCAGCCCCAGCATTTT. The entire variable domain, with the rest obtained from reference TRBV5-1 and TRBJ1-5, is as follows: KAGVTQTPRYLIKTRGQQVTLSCSPISGHRSVSWYQQTPGQGLQFLFEYFSETQRNKGNFPGRFSGRQFSNSRSEMNVSTLELGDSALYLCASSLGQLSNQPQHFGDGTRLSIL.

The chain uses TRBV4-3 and TRBJ2-7, with D hard to call. The CDR3 extends over 16 amino acids. Germline V lookup: CDR1 LGHNA, CDR2 YSLEER. V shed 1 base and J shed 0 bases, with 13 bases lying between them. The CDR3 reads CASSQGVGLSSYEQYF. In DNA form, the CDR3 reads TGCGCCAGCAGCCAAGGGGTGGGCCTGAGCTCCTACGAGCAGTACTTC.

The rearrangement joins TRBV4-1 to TRBJ2-7; 9 bases are shared with TRBD1. The CDR3 loop spans 13 amino acids. Germline V gives CDR1 MGHRA, CDR2 YSYEKL. V gave up 3 bases and J gave up 3 bases; unmatched junction bases: 0. The CDR3 nucleotides read TGCGCCAGCAGCCAGGACAGGGGCTACGAGCAGTACTTC. Translated: CASSQDRGYEQYF.

In DNA, the CDR3 is TGTGCCAGCAGCCTGGCCAACGTCCTGACTTTC. It codes for CASSLANVLTF. The chain uses TRBV9 and TRBJ2-6; no reliable D call. From germline, CDR1 is SGDLS and CDR2 YYNGEE. Trimming left V 4 bases short and J 6 bases short, with 2 bases between. The CDR3 consists of 11 residues. Complete variable domain (other parts from reference TRBV9 and TRBJ2-6): DSGVTQTPKHLITATGQRVTLRCSPRSGDLSVYWYQQSLDQGLQFLIQYYNGEERAKGNILERFSAQQFPDLHSELNLSSLELGDSALYFCASSLANVLTFGAGSRLTVL.

The rearrangement uses TRBV19 and TRBJ1-2; 8 bases map to TRBD1. The CDR3 is 14 residues long. Germline V gene lookup returns CDR1 LNHDA and CDR2 SQIVND (reference sequence). Germline trimming cut 6 bases from V and 4 bases from J; bases unmatched to any gene: 7. CDR3 DNA: TGTGCCAGTAGCGACAGGGGCCGCGGCTATGGCTACACCTTC. Encoded protein: CASSDRGRGYGYTF.

The chain links TRBV10-1 to TRBJ2-3; D is perhaps TRBD1 (6 bases). CDR1 and CDR2 (germline): WNHNN, SYGVQD (reference sequence). The CDR3 runs 16 residues. The ends were cut back, 4 bases at V and 0 bases at J, with 14 bases in the middle. The DNA of the CDR3 is TGCGCCAGCAGTGCCCCCGCAGGGGCTAGCACAGATACGCAGTATTTT. Translation: CASSAPAGASTDTQYF.

V gene TRBV4-2 combines with J gene TRBJ2-7, with TRBD2 as a possible D gene (5 bases). CDR1 LGHNA and CDR2 YNFKEQ come from the germline V gene. CDR3 length equals 15 residues. Deletions cut 1 base from V and 1 base from J, with 11 bases between. This chain's CDR3 is CASSQVPSRSYEQYF. For the CDR3, the DNA is TGTGCCAGCAGCCAAGTCCCTAGCAGGTCCTACGAGCAGTACTTC.

The chain uses TRBV9 and TRBJ1-1; 7 bases are shared with TRBD1. Germline CDR1 reads SGDLS; CDR2 reads YYNGEE. V shed 3 bases, J shed 1 base, and the junction held 6 bases outside the gene matches. The CDR3 is made up of 15 amino acids. The CDR3 DNA reads as TGTGCCAGCAGCGCAACAAGACAGGGGAACACTGAAGCTTTCTTT. Amino acid sequence: CASSATRQGNTEAFF.

V usage is TRBV6-6 and J usage is TRBJ2-6, with a possible D match to TRBD1 (5 bases). Per germline, CDR1 MNHNY and CDR2 SVGAGI (reference sequence). The CDR3 consists of 16 residues. The ends were cut back, 4 bases at V and 1 base at J, with 11 bases in the middle. CDR3 nucleotides: TGTGCCAGCAGTTCTTTAGGGGAATCTGGGGCCAACGTCCTGACTTTC. Amino acids: CASSSLGESGANVLTF.

The J gene is TRBJ1-2, the V gene TRBV5-8, with 11 bases lining up with TRBD1. V shed 4 bases and J 7 bases; nucleotides not matched to a gene: 12. Germline-derived CDR1 and CDR2 are SGHTS and YDEGEE. The CDR3 is 16 residues long. This chain's CDR3 is CASSLSDRGPRFGYTF. DNA for the CDR3: TGTGCCAGCAGCCTCTCGGACAGGGGGCCGCGTTTTGGCTACACCTTC.